The next 20 T cell receptor beta chains were all read from a single sample in a study of T-cell memory formation after mild COVID-19. From the 5' RACE reads, TCRdb called clonotypes with MiXCR, one entry per CDR3 protein. The table includes under 250,000 distinct CDR3 sequences, about 10% detected once. The source material was PBMCs or a T cell subset sorted from them (not recorded which). The origin of the receptors is a man aged 18-30 years who had mild COVID-19 (a few samples of this study predate the infection). Cell type and time point are not known.

This clonotype occurred a few times. The chain employs TRBV6-2 or TRBV6-3 and TRBJ2-5; the match to TRBD1 covers 7 bases. V lost 8 bases to trimming and J lost 2 bases; unmatched junction nucleotides: 2. The germline CDR1 and CDR2 sequences are MNHEY and SVGEGT. The CDR3 is 12 amino acids. The CDR3 reads CASRQGQETQYF. DNA for the CDR3: TGTGCCAGCCGACAGGGACAAGAGACCCAGTACTTC.

This sequence joins TRBV5-1 and TRBJ2-3, with 10 nucleotides matching TRBD2. CDR3 size: 16 residues. Unmatched junction bases numbered 13, after V lost 6 bases and J lost 6 bases. Germline V gene lookup returns CDR1 SGHRS and CDR2 YFSETQ. In DNA, the CDR3 is TGCGCCAGCAACCCTTTCGGGACTAGCGTTACGGATACGCAGTATTTT. As protein: CASNPFGTSVTDTQYF.

This clonotype has just a few counts. V and J are TRBV23-1 and TRBJ2-5; weak D call: TRBD2 (6 bases). TRBV23-1 carries the ORF label, with uncertain function. The CDR3 is made up of 14 amino acids. V was clipped by 11 bases and J by 1 base, with 17 bases between them. CDR3 sequence reads: CAQAGGTRQETQYF. The CDR3 coding sequence is TGCGCCCAGGCGGGCGGGACTCGCCAAGAGACCCAGTACTTC.

The chain combines TRBV4-1 with TRBJ1-2; the D gene is possibly TRBD1 (6 bases). The germline V gene encodes CDR1 MGHRA and CDR2 YSYEKL. The CDR3 is made up of 15 amino acids. Trimming stripped 1 base from V and 3 bases from J, with 12 bases between. The CDR3 is CASSQAGVKDYGYTF. The CDR3 DNA reads TGCGCCAGCAGCCAAGCAGGGGTTAAGGACTATGGCTACACCTTC.

This clonotype was picked up a small number of times. The CDR3 region is CASSLNSGNEKLFF. In DNA form, the CDR3 reads TGTGCCAGCAGCTTAAACAGTGGGAATGAAAAACTGTTTTTT. The chain joins TRBV7-2 to TRBJ1-4; the D is unclear. The CDR3 has 14 amino acids. Per the germline V gene, CDR1 is SGHTA and CDR2 is FQGNSA. The V end was cut by 2 bases, the J end by 5 bases, with 9 bases between.

This chain links TRBV3-1 with TRBJ2-3; D is unresolved. This CDR3 is built from 15 residues. With 1 base removed from V and 0 bases from J, the gap between germline ends came to 8 bases. Looked up from germline, CDR1 is LGHDT and CDR2 is YNNKEL (reference sequence). The CDR3 nucleotides are TGTGCCAGCAGCCAAGTTGTATCTAGCACAGATACGCAGTATTTT. Protein: CASSQVVSSTDTQYF.

The chain employs TRBV5-1 and TRBJ2-3; D call uncertain. The CDR3 has 16 amino acids. With 0 bases removed from V and 0 bases from J, the gap between germline ends came to 11 bases. From germline, CDR1 is SGHRS and CDR2 YFSETQ. CDR3 protein: CASSLATGYSTDTQYF. DNA of the CDR3: TGCGCCAGCAGCTTGGCCACCGGATATAGCACAGATACGCAGTATTTT. The whole variable domain, remainder taken from reference TRBV5-1 and TRBJ2-3, is KAGVTQTPRYLIKTRGQQVTLSCSPISGHRSVSWYQQTPGQGLQFLFEYFSETQRNKGNFPGRFSGRQFSNSRSEMNVSTLELGDSALYLCASSLATGYSTDTQYFGPGTRLTVL.

Only a few counts were recorded for this clonotype. The chain links TRBV6-1 to TRBJ1-2, with D possibly TRBD1 on 5 matching bases. The germline V and J ends were trimmed by 2 bases and 8 bases, with 12 bases remaining between them. The CDR3 is 13 residues long. The germline CDR1 and CDR2 sequences are MNHNS and SASEGT. The chain's CDR3 is CASSEQGDLGYTF. CDR3 DNA: TGTGCCAGCAGTGAACAGGGCGATTTGGGCTACACCTTC.

The chain joins TRBV6-5 to TRBJ2-5; 13 bases match TRBD2. The CDR3 is 15 residues long. Germline CDR1 is MNHEY and CDR2 is SVGAGI. V lost 3 bases, J lost 3 bases, and 1 base stayed unmatched. CDR3 DNA sequence: TGTGCCAGCAGTTATGGGACTAGCGGGGAAGAGACCCAGTACTTC. This translates into CASSYGTSGEETQYF.

The J gene is TRBJ2-1, the V gene TRBV6-2 or TRBV6-3, with a possible D match to TRBD1 (6 bases). Trimming left V 8 bases short and J 4 bases short, with 9 bases between. The germline V gene encodes CDR1 MNHEY and CDR2 SVGEGT. The CDR3 is 12 amino acids. The CDR3 nucleotides are TGTGCCAGCTTGGACAGTTACAATGAGCAGTTCTTC. This translates into CASLDSYNEQFF.

J is TRBJ2-7 and V is TRBV23-1; tentatively, D is TRBD2 (5 bases). TRBV23-1 is recorded as an ORF, its role being uncertain. Between the trimmed V and J ends, which lost 8 bases and 1 base, there was a span of 27 bases. The CDR3 contains 18 residues. For the CDR3, the DNA is TGCGCCAGCCGCCGGGAAAGACTAATCACGAATATATCCTACGAGCAGTACGTC. Its protein is CASRRERLITNISYEQYV.

The chain links TRBV2 to TRBJ1-6; perhaps TRBD1 as D (5 bases). This CDR3 region has 19 residues. Germline V lookup: CDR1 SNHLY, CDR2 FYNNEI. Trimming left V 7 bases short and J 8 bases short, with 30 bases between. DNA for the CDR3: TGTGCCAGCACTAGAAACGGGACTCCCCTGGCGAAGGCGGATTCACCCCTCCACTTT. This encodes CASTRNGTPLAKADSPLHF.

This chain uses TRBV7-2 with TRBJ1-4; TRBD1 matches 8 bases. The CDR3 has 15 amino acids. Germline V gives CDR1 SGHTA, CDR2 FQGNSA. The V gene end was trimmed by 3 bases and the J gene end by 3 bases; junction bases not matched to a gene: 3. This CDR3 is CASSLAGGSNEKLFF. The CDR3 DNA follows: TGTGCCAGCAGCTTGGCAGGGGGCTCTAATGAAAAACTGTTTTTT.

This clonotype was seen only a few times. V gene TRBV11-2 combines with J gene TRBJ2-3; TRBD1 matches at 9 bases. The CDR3 covers 15 residues. Losses at the gene ends were 2 bases for V and 4 bases for J; bases not matched to a gene: 4. Per the germline V gene, CDR1 is SGHAT and CDR2 is FQNNGV. For the CDR3, the DNA is TGTGCCAGCAGCTTAACAGGGGGCGTTGCAGATACGCAGTATTTT. Translating gives CASSLTGGVADTQYF.

The rearrangement uses TRBV5-1 and TRBJ2-3, with 12 bases aligning to TRBD2. J gave up 1 base and V 0 bases, and 12 bases lay outside the gene matches. This CDR3 is 20 amino acids long. Looked up from germline, CDR1 is SGHRS and CDR2 is YFSETQ. The CDR3 protein is CASSLALTSGGTSGTDTQYF. The CDR3 nucleotides read TGCGCCAGCAGCTTGGCCCTGACTAGCGGGGGAACGTCGGGCACAGATACGCAGTATTTT.

The chain uses TRBV20-1 and TRBJ2-5; D gene uncertain. The CDR3 spans 12 residues. V was shortened by 5 bases and J by 5 bases, with 12 bases between the two germline ends. In germline, CDR1 is DFQATT, CDR2 SNEGSKA (reference sequence). The CDR3 reads CSAGPTGETQYF. CDR3 bases: TGCAGTGCTGGACCAACCGGGGAGACCCAGTACTTC.

This sequence joins TRBV20-1 and TRBJ1-5, with D perhaps TRBD1 (6 bases). The CDR3 runs to 15 residues. Germline assignment: CDR1 DFQATT and CDR2 SNEGSKA (reference sequence). Between the trimmed V and J ends, which lost 6 bases and 2 bases, there was a span of 17 bases. CDR3 sequence: CSATRGHPGNQPQHF. Here the CDR3 DNA reads TGCAGTGCAACTCGGGGGCACCCTGGCAATCAGCCCCAGCATTTT.

Points on this clonotype: Given a much more abundant clone one base away, this may be a read error. The chain joins TRBV29-1 to TRBJ2-1, with TRBD2 matching 7 bases. The CDR3 sequence is 14 residues long. Germline CDR1 SQVTM, CDR2 ANQGSEA. The CDR3 DNA sequence: TGCAGCGTTGTCGGGGCAGGGAGGGAGAATGAGCAGTTATTC. It codes for CSVVGAGRENEQLF.

The J gene is TRBJ2-3, the V gene TRBV10-1; 10 nucleotides agree with TRBD1. The length of the CDR3 is 15 residues. The germline V gene has CDR1 WNHNN and CDR2 SYGVQD (reference sequence). V dropped 6 bases and J dropped 5; count of bases not matched to a gene: 8. The CDR3 nucleotides read TGCGCCAGCAGGCCCGGGACAGGGGACGGAGATACGCAGTATTTT. Translated: CASRPGTGDGDTQYF.

In this sample, this clonotype turned up a few times. This chain joins TRBV20-1 and TRBJ1-1; 9 nucleotides align to TRBD1. This CDR3 contains 13 residues. From germline, CDR1 is DFQATT and CDR2 SNEGSKA (reference sequence). Germline trimming cut 7 bases from V and 8 bases from J; bases unmatched to any gene: 11. CDR3 residues: CSGGDRDWSEAFF. The DNA of the CDR3 is TGCAGTGGTGGGGACAGGGATTGGTCCGAAGCTTTCTTT.